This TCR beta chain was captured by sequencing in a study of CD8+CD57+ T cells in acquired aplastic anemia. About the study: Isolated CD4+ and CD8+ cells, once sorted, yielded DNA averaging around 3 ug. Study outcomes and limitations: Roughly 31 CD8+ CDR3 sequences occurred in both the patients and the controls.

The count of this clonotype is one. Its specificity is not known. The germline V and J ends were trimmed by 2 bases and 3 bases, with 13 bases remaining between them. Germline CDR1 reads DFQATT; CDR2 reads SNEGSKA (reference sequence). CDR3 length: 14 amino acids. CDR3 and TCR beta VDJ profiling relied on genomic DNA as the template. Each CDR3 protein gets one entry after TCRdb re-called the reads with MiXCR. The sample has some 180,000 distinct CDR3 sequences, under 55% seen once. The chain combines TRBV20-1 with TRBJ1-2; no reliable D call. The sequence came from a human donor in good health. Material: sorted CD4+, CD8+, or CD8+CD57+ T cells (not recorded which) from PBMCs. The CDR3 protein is CSARYRQAHYGYTF. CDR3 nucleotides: TGCAGTGCTAGATATAGGCAGGCCCACTATGGCTACACCTTC.